The rows below give T cell receptor beta chains drawn from one sample of a study of T cells in Graves' hyperthyroidism and ophthalmopathy. TCRdb processed the multiplex PCR reads anew with MiXCR; each CDR3 protein has one entry. The sample yields more than 300,000 distinct CDR3 sequences, 18% seen once. The sequenced material came from blood. Every receptor here comes from a man aged 18-30 years with Graves' ophthalmopathy. The CDR3 runs from the conserved cysteine through the conserved F or W. D genes are given only for firm matches. A clone size is listed for some rows: how often the clone was seen (once, few, many), or a class if it is expanded.

clone_size | j_call | d_call | v_call | cdr3_aa | cdr3_nt
few | TRBJ2-3 | . | TRBV11-2 | CASSLFGETPSTDTQYF | TGTGCCAGCAGCTTATTTGGCGAAACCCCTAGCACAGATACGCAGTATTTT
few | TRBJ2-2 | TRBD1 | TRBV5-1 | CASSLEGQGTGELFF | TGCGCCAGCAGCTTGGAGGGACAGGGAACCGGGGAGCTGTTTTTT
few | TRBJ1-2 | TRBD1 | TRBV4-1 | CASSHSLLRGPGGYTF | TGCGCCAGCAGCCATAGTCTATTGAGGGGGCCAGGGGGCTACACCTTC
few | TRBJ2-4 | . | TRBV2 | CASSARALNIQYF | TGTGCCAGCAGTGCCCGGGCCCTAAACATTCAGTACTTC
. | TRBJ2-7 | . | TRBV2 | CASKFRGAYEQYF | TGTGCCAGCAAGTTTAGGGGTGCCTACGAGCAGTACTTC
many | TRBJ1-5 | . | TRBV7-2 | CASSLVGDTHQPQHF | TGTGCCAGCAGCTTAGTGGGGGACACTCATCAGCCCCAGCATTTT
. | TRBJ2-1 | . | TRBV28 | CASSLDRLNEQFF | TGTGCCAGCAGTTTGGACAGACTCAATGAGCAGTTCTTC
. | TRBJ2-1 | TRBD2 | TRBV2 | CASRGPSGGRGEQFF | TGTGCCAGCAGGGGTCCTAGCGGGGGGCGGGGTGAGCAGTTCTTC
many | TRBJ1-1 | . | TRBV11-2 | CASSLAQGLGTEAFF | TGTGCCAGCAGCTTAGCCCAGGGTTTGGGCACTGAAGCTTTCTTT
many | TRBJ1-5 | . | TRBV3-1 | CASSQGLLKHF | TGTGCCAGCAGCCAAGGACTCCTTAAGCATTTT
many | TRBJ1-2 | TRBD1 | TRBV18 | CASSVDRVYGYTF | TGTGCCAGCTCTGTGGACAGGGTTTATGGCTACACCTTC
many | TRBJ2-3 | . | TRBV27 | CASSSPMRTDTQYF | TGTGCCAGCAGTAGTCCCATGCGCACAGATACGCAGTATTTT
many | TRBJ2-3 | . | TRBV5-1 | CASSPAVRGSTDTQYF | TGCGCCAGCAGCCCCGCAGTCCGGGGGAGCACAGATACGCAGTATTTT
many | TRBJ2-5 | . | TRBV12-3/TRBV12-4 | CASRRRSGGRETQYF | TGTGCCAGCAGGCGAAGATCGGGGGGCCGGGAGACCCAGTACTTC
few | TRBJ2-2 | . | TRBV12-5 | CASGLVSGADTGELFF | TGTGCTAGTGGTTTGGTTTCAGGGGCAGACACCGGGGAGCTGTTTTTT
. | TRBJ1-1 | . | TRBV9 | CASSSAPPGWGRTEAFF | TGTGCCAGCAGCTCGGCCCCGCCCGGTTGGGGGAGGACTGAAGCTTTCTTT
many | TRBJ2-7 | . | TRBV7-8 | CASSLTVPAYEQYF | TGTGCCAGCAGCCTGACAGTTCCTGCCTACGAGCAGTACTTC
many | TRBJ2-2 | TRBD2 | TRBV20-1 | CSAKGLAGGANTGELFF | TGCAGTGCTAAGGGACTAGCGGGGGGGGCGAACACCGGGGAGCTGTTTTTT
. | TRBJ2-5 | . | TRBV7-8 | CASSPGRLQETQYF | TGTGCCAGCAGCCCTGGGAGGCTACAAGAGACCCAGTACTTC
. | TRBJ1-6 | . | TRBV2 | CASSEGPLHF | TGTGCCAGCAGTGAGGGTCCCCTCCACTTT
many | TRBJ1-2 | . | TRBV12-3/TRBV12-4 | CASSLGRTDGYTF | TGTGCCAGCAGTTTGGGACGGACGGATGGCTACACCTTC
many | TRBJ2-1 | TRBD2 | TRBV20-1 | CSAPASGGAGNEQFF | TGCAGTGCTCCCGCTAGCGGGGGGGCCGGTAATGAGCAGTTCTTC
few | TRBJ2-2 | . | TRBV11-2 | CASSLGQAVTGELFF | TGTGCCAGCAGCTTAGGGCAGGCCGTAACCGGGGAGCTGTTTTTT
many | TRBJ1-2 | . | TRBV13 | CASSSETAPRNYGYTF | TGTGCCAGCAGCTCTGAAACAGCCCCCCGGAACTATGGCTACACCTTC
. | TRBJ1-2 | TRBD1 | TRBV7-6 | CASSSPGQGTDYGYTF | TGTGCCAGCAGCTCCCCCGGACAGGGGACCGACTATGGCTACACCTTC
many | TRBJ1-5 | . | TRBV2 | CAMRQASNQPQHF | TGTGCCATGCGACAGGCAAGCAATCAGCCCCAGCATTTT
. | TRBJ2-4 | . | TRBV14 | CASSQATGTVQYF | TGTGCCAGCAGCCAAGCTACCGGGACCGTTCAGTACTTC